This T cell receptor beta chain was profiled in a study of CD8+CD57+ T cells in acquired aplastic anemia. Study-level points and caveats: Controls did not differ significantly from patients in CD8+ Simpson's diversity.

Patients included in sequencing had previously demonstrated CD8+CD57+ cell expansion by flow cytometry. By the time of blood sampling, patients had still received no therapy. Per germline, CDR1 DFQATT and CDR2 SNEGSKA (reference sequence). The CDR3 runs 13 residues. V dropped 4 bases and J dropped 5 bases, with 12 bases sitting between them. TCR beta VDJ and CDR3 profiles were obtained from a genomic DNA template. TCRdb re-called the reads through MiXCR, storing one row per CDR3 protein. This sample yields 150,000 to 200,000 distinct CDR3 sequences, of which more than 60% are seen a single time; approximately 40% belongs to the top ten. Regarding this clonotype: The antigen is unknown.

Sequencing was done on a sample of sorted CD4+, CD8+, or CD8+CD57+ T cells (not recorded which) from PBMCs. The receptor's source is a human donor with aplastic anemia. The rearrangement links TRBV20-1 to TRBJ2-1; D call uncertain. CDR3 loop: CSATPGRNNEQFF. DNA for the CDR3: TGCAGTGCTACCCCTGGAAGGAACAATGAGCAGTTCTTC.